The following is a T cell receptor beta chain sequence with its context. With no count recorded, this clonotype is classed as medium-sized (0.01 to 0.1%) from frequency. Its antigen has not been determined. These data come from a study of T cell clusters in autoimmune cytopenias (dated by TCRdb to about 2019). A note on the overall study: A median TRB sequencing depth of around 53,000 reads per sample was reached, and a median of approximately 2,400 distinct TRB clonotypes per sample was obtained. Alongside healthy, CLL and autoimmune hepatitis controls, autoimmune cytopenia patients had their peripheral blood TRB and IGH repertoires sequenced at active disease and again during treatment follow-up. The goal of the study was to determine whether autoimmune cytopenia patients have a disease-specific immune repertoire signature that could serve as a blood-based biomarker. General conclusions and limits of the study: The TRB repertoire shifts, including less even repertoires in secondary cytopenia and CLL, mostly reflected lymphoma bias and not autoimmunity. The cluster-lack signature was not seen for secondary cytopenia versus CLL, apparently masked by the dominant lymphoma-associated repertoire. Healthy donors had almost three times as many exclusive TRB clusters as active autoimmune hepatitis patients, a finding consistent with an autoimmunity-wide signature. GLIPH results suggested that primary autoimmune cytopenia patients were missing physiological T cell clusters, with 50 or so clusters found only in healthy donors compared with approximately 15 found only in patients. The T cell clusters were defined only in silico, and the functional role of the clusters still needed to be validated experimentally.

Reading the germline V gene gives CDR1 ENHRY and CDR2 SYGVKD. The CDR3 measures 13 amino acids from cysteine to phenylalanine. DNA for this receptor is not on file. TRB rearrangements were amplified by multiplex PCR using a touch-down protocol with TRB-A and TRB-B primer pools mixed in one tube. Illumina adapters and sample indices were attached to the amplicons through two consecutive PCR reactions using Phusion HS II polymerase. After gel purification with the NucleoSpin Gel and PCR Clean-up kit, the amplicons were quantified by Qubit and checked for quality on an Agilent 2100 Bioanalyzer. Sequencing of the libraries was done on an Illumina MiSeq with 600-cycle, single-indexed, paired-end runs. Per the source publication's procedure: MiXCR version 2.1.12 with the default MiXCR reference library was used to align and assemble TRB reads. Each unique CDR3 nucleotide sequence defined a clone, and only productive sequences with at least two reads were analysed. To assess repertoire diversity, an R script computed alpha-parameterized diversity profiles (alpha 0 to 5), which included the Shannon (alpha 1) and Simpson (alpha 2) indices. Combinatorial TRB VJ usage was calculated with the tcR package and was compared between cohorts by principal component analysis performed with ade4. GLIPH was used to cluster TCRbeta CDR3s in pairs of cohorts matched for age and read depth, and a Wilcoxon test was used to compare cluster frequencies. Through TCRdb reprocessing, the reads give one entry per CDR3 protein sequence; DNA is omitted. TCRdb's processing, not the authors', yielded these V and J calls. For this sample, the table gives 8,000 to 9,500 distinct CDR3 sequences. The leading ten clones occupy about 21% of the sample.

Each sample's TRB amplification started from 200 to 300 ng of peripheral blood genomic DNA, which corresponds to tens of thousands of genome equivalents. This sequence was found in a human donor with an autoimmune cytopenia or autoimmune hepatitis (not recorded which). The sequencing input was peripheral blood. The chain links TRBV10-3 with TRBJ1-6; as DNA is missing, the TRBD1 call by TCRdb cannot be tested. The CDR3 protein is CAIRRDSNSPLHF.